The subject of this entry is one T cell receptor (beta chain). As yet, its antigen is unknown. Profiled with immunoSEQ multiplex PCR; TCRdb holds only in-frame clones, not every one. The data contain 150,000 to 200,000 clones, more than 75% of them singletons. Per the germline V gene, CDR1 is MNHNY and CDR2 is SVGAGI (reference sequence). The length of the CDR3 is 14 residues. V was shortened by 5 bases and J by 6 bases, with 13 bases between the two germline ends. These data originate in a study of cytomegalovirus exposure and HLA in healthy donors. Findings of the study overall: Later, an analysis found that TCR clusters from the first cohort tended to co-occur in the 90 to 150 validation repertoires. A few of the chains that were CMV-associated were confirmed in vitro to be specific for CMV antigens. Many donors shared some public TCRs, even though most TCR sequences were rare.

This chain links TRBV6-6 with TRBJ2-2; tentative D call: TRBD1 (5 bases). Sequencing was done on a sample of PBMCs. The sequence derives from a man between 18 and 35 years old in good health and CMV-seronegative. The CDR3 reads CASSTGSAAGELFF. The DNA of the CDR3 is TGTGCCAGCAGTACAGGCTCCGCGGCCGGGGAGCTGTTTTTT.